This is a list of T cell receptor beta chains from one sample in a study of vaccination effects on CD4 cells after COVID-19. TCRdb's copy holds only in-frame clones and misses some; the assay was immunoSEQ multiplex PCR. The sample lists approximately 70,000 clones, under 80% occurring once. What these receptors recognize is not known. Here the sequenced sample was CD4+ T cells from PBMCs cultured with HCoV-OC43 spike peptides, taken after COVID-19 vaccination. The source is a human donor who received a COVID-19 vaccine. Both conserved end residues are part of each CDR3. The D gene is left open where the match is weak. Clone size, where shown, is once, few, many, or a class for clones that have expanded.

J gene: TRBJ2-4
V gene: TRBV6-5
D gene: TRBD2
clone size: NA
CDR3 protein: CASSPSGGANIQYF
CDR3 DNA: TGTGCCAGCAGTCCTAGCGGGGGGGCAAACATTCAGTACTTC

J gene: TRBJ1-3
V gene: TRBV7-8
D gene: NA
clone size: NA
CDR3 protein: CASSFPSSGNTIYF
CDR3 DNA: TGTGCCAGCAGCTTTCCGAGCTCTGGAAACACCATATATTTT

J gene: TRBJ2-4
V gene: TRBV28
D gene: TRBD1
clone size: NA
CDR3 protein: CASQEVWPVLQGAEGIQYF
CDR3 DNA: TGTGCCAGCCAAGAGGTTTGGCCGGTTTTACAGGGGGCAGAGGGCATTCAGTACTTC

J gene: TRBJ1-1
V gene: TRBV5-1
D gene: TRBD1
clone size: NA
CDR3 protein: CASSPVPGQGNTEAFF
CDR3 DNA: TGCGCCAGCAGCCCGGTCCCGGGACAGGGGAACACTGAAGCTTTCTTT

J gene: TRBJ1-5
V gene: TRBV28
D gene: TRBD1
clone size: few
CDR3 protein: CASSYPGTGGHQPQHF
CDR3 DNA: TGTGCCAGCAGTTACCCCGGGACAGGTGGCCATCAGCCCCAGCATTTT

J gene: TRBJ2-3
V gene: TRBV2
D gene: NA
clone size: NA
CDR3 protein: CASSEGRDTQYF
CDR3 DNA: TGTGCCAGCAGTGAGGGGCGTGATACGCAGTATTTT

J gene: TRBJ1-5
V gene: TRBV18
D gene: NA
clone size: NA
CDR3 protein: CASSPPGSNQPQHF
CDR3 DNA: TGTGCCAGCTCACCACCGGGAAGCAATCAGCCCCAGCATTTT

J gene: TRBJ1-2
V gene: TRBV24-1
D gene: NA
clone size: NA
CDR3 protein: CATSDPRTRDYGYTF
CDR3 DNA: TGTGCCACCAGTGATCCCAGGACAAGAGACTATGGCTACACCTTC

J gene: TRBJ2-5
V gene: TRBV5-1
D gene: NA
clone size: NA
CDR3 protein: CASSRRGGAEVGETQYF
CDR3 DNA: TGCGCCAGCAGCCGGAGAGGGGGGGCGGAAGTTGGGGAGACCCAGTACTTC

J gene: TRBJ1-2
V gene: TRBV24-1
D gene: NA
clone size: once
CDR3 protein: CATSDSVTLYGYTF
CDR3 DNA: TGTGCCACCAGTGATTCGGTGACTCTCTATGGCTACACCTTC

J gene: TRBJ1-1
V gene: TRBV5-5
D gene: TRBD1
clone size: NA
CDR3 protein: CASSLAGTGGFTEAFF
CDR3 DNA: TGTGCCAGCAGCTTGGCCGGGACAGGGGGCTTCACTGAAGCTTTCTTT

J gene: TRBJ2-3
V gene: TRBV18
D gene: NA
clone size: NA
CDR3 protein: CASSPYGSGAVTDTQYF
CDR3 DNA: TGTGCCAGCTCACCATACGGTAGCGGCGCCGTCACAGATACGCAGTATTTT

J gene: TRBJ1-3
V gene: TRBV2
D gene: TRBD1
clone size: NA
CDR3 protein: CASSKTGAGNTIYF
CDR3 DNA: TGTGCCAGCAGTAAGACAGGGGCTGGAAACACCATATATTTT

J gene: TRBJ1-2
V gene: TRBV19
D gene: TRBD1
clone size: NA
CDR3 protein: CASSIQGWDGYTF
CDR3 DNA: TGTGCCAGTAGCATACAGGGGTGGGATGGCTACACCTTC

J gene: TRBJ1-4
V gene: TRBV2
D gene: NA
clone size: NA
CDR3 protein: CASLGTSRGAGEKLFF
CDR3 DNA: TGTGCCAGCCTCGGGACTTCCCGCGGGGCAGGTGAAAAACTGTTTTTT

J gene: TRBJ1-2
V gene: TRBV6-5
D gene: NA
clone size: NA
CDR3 protein: CASRRELGGYTF
CDR3 DNA: TGTGCCAGCAGGAGAGAATTAGGTGGCTACACCTTC

J gene: TRBJ1-1
V gene: TRBV21-1
D gene: NA
clone size: NA
CDR3 protein: CASSTPTLGHRVPEAFF
CDR3 DNA: TGTGCCAGCAGCACGCCTACCTTGGGACATCGGGTCCCTGAAGCTTTCTTT

J gene: TRBJ1-1
V gene: TRBV11-2
D gene: NA
clone size: NA
CDR3 protein: CASSASGTATEAFF
CDR3 DNA: TGTGCCAGCAGCGCTTCCGGGACGGCCACTGAAGCTTTCTTT

J gene: TRBJ2-1
V gene: TRBV18
D gene: TRBD2
clone size: NA
CDR3 protein: CASSLAGGYNEQFF
CDR3 DNA: TGTGCCAGCTCACTAGCGGGGGGTTACAATGAGCAGTTCTTC

J gene: TRBJ1-3
V gene: TRBV5-1
D gene: NA
clone size: NA
CDR3 protein: CASRPSQGSGNTIYF
CDR3 DNA: TGCGCCAGCAGGCCGTCTCAGGGGAGCGGAAACACCATATATTTT

J gene: TRBJ1-4
V gene: TRBV6-1
D gene: NA
clone size: NA
CDR3 protein: CASSEWGLDEKLFF
CDR3 DNA: TGTGCCAGCAGTGAATGGGGGCTAGATGAAAAACTGTTTTTT

J gene: TRBJ2-2
V gene: TRBV5-1
D gene: NA
clone size: NA
CDR3 protein: CASSLAGTTGELFF
CDR3 DNA: TGCGCCAGCAGCTTGGCCGGAACCACCGGGGAGCTGTTTTTT

J gene: TRBJ2-6
V gene: TRBV11-2
D gene: TRBD1
clone size: NA
CDR3 protein: CASTTGTALSGANVLTF
CDR3 DNA: TGTGCCAGCACTACCGGGACAGCCCTCTCTGGGGCCAACGTCCTGACTTTC

J gene: TRBJ1-1
V gene: TRBV7-6
D gene: NA
clone size: NA
CDR3 protein: CASSLEPGSLTYTNTEAFF
CDR3 DNA: TGTGCCAGCAGCTTAGAACCGGGTTCTTTGACATATACGAACACTGAAGCTTTCTTT

J gene: TRBJ2-6
V gene: TRBV30
D gene: NA
clone size: NA
CDR3 protein: CACPKGGANVLTF
CDR3 DNA: TGTGCCTGCCCTAAGGGAGGGGCCAACGTCCTGACTTTC

J gene: TRBJ2-2
V gene: TRBV19
D gene: TRBD2
clone size: NA
CDR3 protein: CASRAPVRLAANTGELFF
CDR3 DNA: TGTGCCAGTAGAGCGCCGGTTAGACTAGCGGCGAACACCGGGGAGCTGTTTTTT

J gene: TRBJ2-3
V gene: TRBV2
D gene: NA
clone size: NA
CDR3 protein: CASSPTVNTQYF
CDR3 DNA: TGTGCCAGCAGTCCGACGGTGAATACGCAGTATTTT

J gene: TRBJ2-1
V gene: TRBV6-2/TRBV6-3
D gene: NA
clone size: NA
CDR3 protein: CASSYLGQNDEQFF
CDR3 DNA: TGTGCCAGCAGTTACCTGGGGCAGAACGATGAGCAGTTCTTC

J gene: TRBJ2-3
V gene: TRBV2
D gene: NA
clone size: NA
CDR3 protein: CASSAEAHTQYF
CDR3 DNA: TGTGCCAGCAGTGCGGAGGCCCATACGCAGTATTTT

J gene: TRBJ2-5
V gene: TRBV5-1
D gene: NA
clone size: NA
CDR3 protein: CATRRGGGGETQYF
CDR3 DNA: TGCGCCACCAGAAGGGGAGGGGGCGGTGAGACCCAGTACTTC

J gene: TRBJ2-2
V gene: TRBV6-5
D gene: TRBD2
clone size: NA
CDR3 protein: CASRGGVTGELFF
CDR3 DNA: TGTGCCAGCAGGGGGGGGGTCACCGGGGAGCTGTTTTTT

J gene: TRBJ1-1
V gene: TRBV7-6
D gene: NA
clone size: NA
CDR3 protein: CASSSTPTQNTEAFF
CDR3 DNA: TGTGCCAGCAGCTCAACGCCGACACAGAACACTGAAGCTTTCTTT

J gene: TRBJ2-1
V gene: TRBV28
D gene: TRBD1
clone size: NA
CDR3 protein: CASRQTGLNEQFF
CDR3 DNA: TGTGCCAGCAGGCAGACAGGGCTAAATGAGCAGTTCTTC

J gene: TRBJ2-6
V gene: TRBV7-3
D gene: NA
clone size: few
CDR3 protein: CASSFPGANVLTF
CDR3 DNA: TGTGCCAGCAGCTTTCCTGGGGCCAACGTCCTGACTTTC

J gene: TRBJ1-3
V gene: TRBV6-1
D gene: NA
clone size: few
CDR3 protein: CASSEGPGLTIYF
CDR3 DNA: TGTGCCAGCAGTGAAGGCCCAGGGCTCACCATATATTTT

J gene: TRBJ2-5
V gene: TRBV6-2/TRBV6-3
D gene: TRBD2
clone size: NA
CDR3 protein: CASSISGGASQETQYF
CDR3 DNA: TGTGCCAGCAGTATTAGCGGGGGGGCTTCCCAAGAGACCCAGTACTTC

J gene: TRBJ2-3
V gene: TRBV6-6
D gene: NA
clone size: NA
CDR3 protein: CASSRPLQGTLRSTDTQYF
CDR3 DNA: TGTGCCAGCAGTCGCCCCCTACAGGGTACGTTAAGGAGCACAGATACGCAGTATTTT

J gene: TRBJ2-3
V gene: TRBV29-1
D gene: TRBD1
clone size: NA
CDR3 protein: CSGTGPSTDTQYF
CDR3 DNA: TGCAGCGGGACAGGTCCTAGCACAGATACGCAGTATTTT

J gene: TRBJ1-1
V gene: TRBV19
D gene: NA
clone size: NA
CDR3 protein: CASSGQIINTEAFF
CDR3 DNA: TGTGCCAGTAGTGGACAGATTATTAACACTGAAGCTTTCTTT

J gene: TRBJ1-5
V gene: TRBV2
D gene: TRBD1
clone size: NA
CDR3 protein: CASNLQGGYQPQHF
CDR3 DNA: TGTGCCAGCAATTTACAGGGGGGCTATCAGCCCCAGCATTTT

J gene: TRBJ2-1
V gene: TRBV6-2/TRBV6-3
D gene: TRBD2
clone size: NA
CDR3 protein: CASSLVVAGGSNEQFF
CDR3 DNA: TGTGCCAGCAGCCTCGTCGTAGCGGGGGGCTCCAATGAGCAGTTCTTC